This T cell receptor beta chain was sequenced for a study of T-cell memory formation after mild COVID-19. The overall study: Clusters of TCRs were largely donor specific.

Study outcomes and limitations: Memory sampled before infection contained some responding clones, suggesting cross-reactive memory joined. Second-wave clones peaking on day 37 lacked confirmed SARS-CoV-2 specificity.

Germline V gene data show CDR1 as LNHNV and CDR2 as YYDKDF (reference sequence). The CDR3 runs 15 residues. Trimming left V 0 bases short and J 2 bases short, with 11 bases between. TCRdb fed the 5' RACE reads into MiXCR, producing one record per CDR3 protein. The sample yields a few hundred thousand distinct CDR3 sequences, roughly a fifth seen once. Note on this clonotype: Its target is not known.

What was sequenced was PBMCs or a T cell subset sorted from them (not recorded which). The V gene is TRBV15, the J gene TRBJ2-7; the D is unclear. The TCR originated in an adult woman who had mild COVID-19 (a few samples of this study predate the infection). Cell type and time point are not known. CDR3: CATSREGQAAYEQYF. Here the CDR3 DNA reads TGTGCCACCAGCAGAGAGGGCCAGGCTGCCTACGAGCAGTACTTC.